This T cell receptor beta chain stems from a study of early T cells in non-severe SARS-CoV-2 infection. On the study more broadly: Bulk RNA taken from unsorted whole blood was sequenced, leaving chains unpaired.

Findings of the study overall: Sequences matched to VDJdb favored anti-spike CD8 responses, while private and CD4 specificities were missed.

This clonotype was recorded many times. The antigen remains undetermined. Individual cDNA molecules were tagged with unique molecular identifiers. Using its own MiXCR run on the 5' RACE reads, TCRdb lists one record per CDR3 protein. The repertoire includes about 56,000 distinct CDR3 sequences, roughly a tenth of them detected once, and 5.5% to 7% sits in the top ten. Input material: whole blood. The sequence was obtained from an adult who was a healthcare worker with PCR-confirmed SARS-CoV-2 infection or an uninfected control (not recorded which).

The DNA of the CDR3 is TGTGCCAGCAGCTTGCAGGGGAGCTACGAGCAGTACTTC. Its protein is CASSLQGSYEQYF. The chain uses TRBV11-2 and TRBJ2-7, with a tentative D call TRBD1 (6 bases). Germline CDR1 SGHAT, CDR2 FQNNGV. Trimming pared 3 bases from V and 3 bases from J, leaving 9 bases between. The CDR3 extends over 13 amino acids.